This section outlines one TCR beta chain sequence together with its context. Produced via immunoSEQ multiplex PCR; TCRdb's table is partial and in-frame only. The data contain 200,000 to 250,000 clones, 65% to 85% of them seen just once; the ten biggest clones take up over 1%. The record originates from a study of blood T cell repertoires in COVID-19. Study-wide context: PBMCs, B-cell-depleted T cells, or T cells provided the cDNA or gDNA that made up the material.

V was pared by 4 bases and J by 5 bases, with 2 bases of the junction left unmatched. There are 15 residues in the CDR3. Germline V gives CDR1 LGHDT, CDR2 YNNKEL (reference sequence). This receptor was identified in a woman aged 25 to 39 with COVID-19, enrolled during active disease. The sample consisted of peripheral blood. This chain connects TRBV3-1 (or the pseudogene TRBV3-2) to TRBJ2-1; 13 nucleotides match TRBD2. The CDR3 DNA follows: TGTGCCAGCAGCCTGGGACTAGCGGGGAACAATGAGCAGTTCTTC. Residues: CASSLGLAGNNEQFF.